This is a list of T cell receptor beta chains from one sample in a study of cytomegalovirus exposure and HLA in healthy donors. The protocol was immunoSEQ multiplex PCR, while the TCRdb copy is restricted to in-frame clones and leaves out a portion. Altogether over 200,000 clones are present, roughly 89% being singletons, with the ten largest covering over 0.95%. The specimen was PBMCs. The receptors originated from a woman between 18 and 30 years old in good health and CMV-seronegative. Each CDR3 is given with its conserved first and last residue.

TRBJ1-1,TRBV7-8,CASTLGGGNTEAFF
TRBJ2-1,TRBV5-1,CASSLGFDNEQFF
TRBJ2-7,TRBV9,CASSQTSLWDEQYF
TRBJ1-2,TRBV11-2,CASSFARTGYTF
TRBJ2-3,TRBV10-3,CAISAASGRFDTQYF
TRBJ2-7,TRBV9,CAGSLPGQSYEQYF
TRBJ2-3,TRBV6-1,CASRRPRGVPDTQYF
TRBJ2-7,TRBV11-2,CASSFSGSSYEQYF
TRBJ1-1,TRBV4-1,CASSRMGQGATEAFF
TRBJ2-1,TRBV13,CASSLGASTSGFTMRQFF
TRBJ1-2,TRBV27,CASSLSDRGANYGYTF
TRBJ2-2,TRBV19,CASSIQGADTGELFF
TRBJ1-2,TRBV18,CASSPWPGPNYGYTF
TRBJ1-2,TRBV7-2,CASSAYRVNYGYTF
TRBJ2-1,TRBV7-8,CASSLTSWSYNEQFF
TRBJ2-5,TRBV7-9,CASSLVREGGETQYF
TRBJ2-7,TRBV21-1,CASEEQGKNEQYF
TRBJ1-1,TRBV13,CASSSDRGYTEAFF
TRBJ2-7,TRBV4-1,CASSQAQGYEQYF
TRBJ2-3,TRBV11-3,CASSLPDSTDTQYF
TRBJ2-1,TRBV5-1,CASSRTGGFNEQFF
TRBJ2-7,TRBV10-2,CASSNRGLYEQYF
TRBJ2-1,TRBV19,CASRQRGQSVNEQFF
TRBJ2-1,TRBV7-8,CASSLGSLAGGGDEQFF
TRBJ1-1,TRBV6-4,CASSILPGQTEAFF
TRBJ2-3,TRBV4-3,CASSQGGAWRGSTDTQYF
TRBJ1-4,TRBV4-3,CASSHADRLNEKLFF
TRBJ2-3,TRBV11-1,CASSLMQGAKNTDTQYF
TRBJ1-1,TRBV6-5,CASSATEENTEAFF
TRBJ2-1,TRBV7-9,CASSKTSYNEQFF
TRBJ2-7,TRBV6-5,CASSPGGGSMDEQYF
TRBJ1-1,TRBV19,CASSRDSNTEAFF
TRBJ2-3,TRBV2,CASSEWGLDTDTQYF
TRBJ1-2,TRBV11-2,CASSMQSYGYTF
TRBJ2-3,TRBV19,CASSITGRVTDTQYF
TRBJ2-5,TRBV27,CASSNRGRETQYF
TRBJ2-7,TRBV19,CASSIPRGHEQYF
TRBJ2-4,TRBV2,CASKGGPLAKNIQYF
TRBJ2-3,TRBV4-3,CASSQEVQLAGRIDTQYF
TRBJ1-6,TRBV5-4,CASSFDNSPLHF
TRBJ1-4,TRBV10-2,CASSGGLGEKLFF
TRBJ2-5,TRBV12-1,CASSFAASGIGGETQYF
TRBJ2-6,TRBV18,CASSPIPGPGANVLTF
-,TRBV5-1,CASSQTTGGAYEQYF
TRBJ2-7,TRBV5-1,CASGPPAFVQTYEQYF
TRBJ2-3,TRBV6-6,CASRRAGNTDTQYF
TRBJ2-1,TRBV4-3,CASSQVLGQGSYNEQFF
TRBJ2-7,TRBV18,CASSPPDRLHEQYF
TRBJ1-2,TRBV19,CASYTGGNYGYTF
TRBJ2-7,TRBV5-6,CASSWRVAGQDFYEQYF
TRBJ2-7,TRBV6-1,CASREQGSGVEQYF